This is a list of T cell receptor beta chains from one sample in a study of human T cells and chemical hapten exposure. TCRdb re-analysed the RACE reads in MiXCR, keeping a single row per CDR3 protein. The sample records some 380,000 distinct CDR3 sequences, roughly 4.8% being singletons. Source: whole blood, taken in connection with sensitization to the hapten diphenylcyclopropenone (DPC). The source is a woman aged 45-59 years with alopecia areata. Some clones in this sample may be carry-over from other donors' samples. Both conserved end residues are part of each CDR3. A D gene is named only where the DNA matches it firmly. Part of the rows lack a size; the others show once, few, many or a class for expanded clones.

many	TRBV11-2	TRBD2	TRBJ2-1	TGTGCCAGCAGCTCACTAGCGAACCCCTACAATGAGCAGTTCTTC	CASSSLANPYNEQFF
many	TRBV9	TRBD1	TRBJ1-3	TGTGCCAGCAGCCCCCCGACAGGGGACGGAAACACCATATATTTT	CASSPPTGDGNTIYF
many	TRBV29-1	.	TRBJ2-3	TGCAGCGTTGAAGAAGGTCTACTCACAGATACGCAGTATTTT	CSVEEGLLTDTQYF
many	TRBV6-5	.	TRBJ1-1	TGTGCCAGCAGTCTGTCACAGTCACCGGGCACTGAAGCTTTCTTT	CASSLSQSPGTEAFF
many	TRBV15	.	TRBJ1-1	TGTGCCACCAGCAGAGATGGTCGGAGTGGCACTGAAGCTTTCTTT	CATSRDGRSGTEAFF
few	TRBV2	.	TRBJ1-1	TGTGCCAGCAGCTACAGGGTAGCGAACACTGAAGCTTTCTTT	CASSYRVANTEAFF
.	TRBV24-1	.	TRBJ2-7	TGTGCCACCAGTGGACTACAAGGATGGGACGAGCAGTACTTC	CATSGLQGWDEQYF
many	TRBV2	.	TRBJ2-1	TGTGCCAGCAGGGACAATCGGGATGAGCAGTTCTTC	CASRDNRDEQFF
few	TRBV2	.	TRBJ1-2	TGTGCCAGCAGTGAAGGGTTGGCGGGCCCCGGCTATGGCTACACCTTC	CASSEGLAGPGYGYTF
few	TRBV28	TRBD2	TRBJ2-7	TGTGCCAGCAGTTTCCTAGCGGGCTACGAGCAGTACTTC	CASSFLAGYEQYF
few	TRBV6-2/TRBV6-3	.	TRBJ2-1	TGTGCCAGCAGTTACCTCACAGGGAGGGGGAGGTTATTCGATGAGCAGTTCTTC	CASSYLTGRGRLFDEQFF
many	TRBV20-1	.	TRBJ1-5	TGCAGTGCTAGACAGGGCAATCAGCCCCAGCATTTT	CSARQGNQPQHF
many	TRBV5-5	.	TRBJ2-7	TGTGCCAGCAGCAAGACCCCAGGGGAGGGCGAGCAGTACTTC	CASSKTPGEGEQYF
many	TRBV24-1	TRBD1	TRBJ1-1	TGTGCCACCAGTGATTTCGGACAGGGGGTAGGGGACACTGAAGCTTTCTTT	CATSDFGQGVGDTEAFF
few	TRBV27	.	TRBJ2-5	TGTGCCAGCAGTTTGAGGGCAGGGAAGGTGCAAGAGACCCAGTACTTC	CASSLRAGKVQETQYF
few	TRBV9	.	TRBJ1-5	TGTGCCAGCAGCGCAGCGAATAGCAATCAGCCCCAGCATTTT	CASSAANSNQPQHF
many	TRBV12-3/TRBV12-4	.	TRBJ2-1	TGTGCCAGCAGTCCAGGGGTCCCTACCTACAATGAGCAGTTCTTC	CASSPGVPTYNEQFF
many	TRBV2	TRBD2	TRBJ2-2	TGTGCCAGCAGTAGTCAACCGGGACTATTGACCGGGGAGCTGTTTTTT	CASSSQPGLLTGELFF
many	TRBV20-1	.	TRBJ2-1	TGCAGTGCTAGACTTACGACCCCGCGGGGTGAGCAGTTCTTC	CSARLTTPRGEQFF
few	TRBV7-2	.	TRBJ2-1	TGTGCCAGCAGCATCCTCAGCGGGAATGAGCAGTTCTTC	CASSILSGNEQFF
many	TRBV12-3/TRBV12-4	.	TRBJ1-5	TGTGCCAGCAGTTGGCAGGGGAGCGATCAGCCCCAGCATTTT	CASSWQGSDQPQHF
many	TRBV4-2	.	TRBJ1-1	TGTGCCAGCAGCACCGCCCACGTTAACACTGAAGCTTTCTTT	CASSTAHVNTEAFF